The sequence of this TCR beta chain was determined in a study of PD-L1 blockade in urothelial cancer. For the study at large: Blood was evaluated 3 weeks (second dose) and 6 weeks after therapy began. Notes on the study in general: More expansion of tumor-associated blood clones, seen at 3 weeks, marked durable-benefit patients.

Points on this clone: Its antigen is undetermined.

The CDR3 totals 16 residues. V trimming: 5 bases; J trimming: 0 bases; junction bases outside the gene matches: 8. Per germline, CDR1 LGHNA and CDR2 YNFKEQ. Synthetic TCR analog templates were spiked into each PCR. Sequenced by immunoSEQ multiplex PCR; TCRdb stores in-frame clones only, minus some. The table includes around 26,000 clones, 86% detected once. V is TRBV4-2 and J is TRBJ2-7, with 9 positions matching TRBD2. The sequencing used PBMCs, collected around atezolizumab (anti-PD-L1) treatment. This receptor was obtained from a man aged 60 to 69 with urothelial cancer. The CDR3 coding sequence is TGTGCCAGCAGCGTTGGGGCTAGCGGGGTCTCCTACGAGCAGTACTTC. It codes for CASSVGASGVSYEQYF.